The TCR beta chain described here comes from a study of T-cell memory formation after mild COVID-19. This CDR3 has 16 amino acids. Per germline, CDR1 MNHEY and CDR2 SVGAGI. Trimming at V came to 2 bases and at J to 2 bases, leaving 1 base not matched to a gene. This clonotype has a handful of counts. It was 5'RACE with constant-segment primers that produced the TCR alpha and TCR beta cDNA libraries, which carried sample barcodes and UMIs. TCRdb redid the calling of the 5' RACE reads with MiXCR, one entry per CDR3 protein. Of fewer than 300,000 distinct CDR3 sequences in the sample, 16% were seen once.

This sequence was found in a man aged 18 to 29 who had mild COVID-19 (a few samples of this study predate the infection). Cell type and time point are not known. The specimen sequenced was PBMCs or a T cell subset sorted from them (not recorded which). This chain connects TRBV6-5 to TRBJ2-6; 9 bases agree with TRBD1. CDR3 region: CASSYGQGTGANVLTF. CDR3 DNA: TGTGCCAGCAGTTACGGACAGGGGACTGGGGCCAACGTCCTGACTTTC.